This T cell receptor (beta chain) came from a study of blood T cell repertoires in COVID-19. Sequencing was performed with immunoSEQ multiplex PCR; in TCRdb, only in-frame clones are kept and a portion is missing. The top ten hold roughly 8.9% of the sample, which has roughly 150,000 clones, 70% to 85% seen once. The CDR3 totals 16 residues. Germline CDR1 and CDR2: MNHNS and SASEGT. V lost 3 bases to trimming and J lost 1 base; unmatched junction nucleotides: 5. Sequencing input: peripheral blood. The genes are TRBV6-1 and TRBJ2-5; TRBD1 matches 10 bases. The sequence came from a woman between 50 and 59 years old with acute or convalescent COVID-19. CDR3 residues: CASSEVWTGGQETQYF. The DNA for the CDR3 is TGTGCCAGCAGTGAGGTATGGACAGGGGGCCAAGAGACCCAGTACTTC.